The source of this T cell receptor (beta chain) is a study of shared clonotypes between healthy human individuals. Background on the study: Each donor's CD4 naive and CD4 memory cells filled three plates apiece, CD8 naive two, and CD8 memory one. Study-wide findings and caveats: Memory subsets generally showed smaller estimated richness than naive subsets did.

The length of the CDR3 is 16 residues. CDR1 is MDHEN, CDR2 SYDVKM, per germline. Each cell subset's genomic DNA was divided evenly among several immunoSEQ plates. Sequencing was performed with immunoSEQ multiplex PCR; in TCRdb, only in-frame clones are kept and a portion is missing. Found here are about 2.4 million clones, 80% to 95% of them singletons; the top ten hold about 0.38%. Points on this clone: Its target is unknown. The junction shows a germline mismatch at one end, possibly a read error.

The gene calls are TRBV28 and TRBJ2-7, with 10 bases that match TRBD1. The sequence came from a man aged 18-30 years in good health. Some clones in this sample may be carry-over from other donors' samples. Sequences were obtained from naive CD4+ T cells from PBMCs. Subset specified: CD45RA+ positively selected. The chain's CDR3 is CVSSLPRQGAGYEQYF. The CDR3 DNA is TGTGTCAGCAGTTTGCCCCGACAGGGGGCCGGTTACGAGCAGTACTTC. Supplemented by reference TRBV28 and TRBJ2-7, the full variable domain reads DVKVTQSSRYLVKRTGEKVFLECVQDMDHENMFWYRQDPGLGLRLIYFSYDVKMKEKGDIPEGYSVSREKKERFSLILESASTNQTSMYLCVSSLPRQGAGYEQYFGPGTRLTVT.